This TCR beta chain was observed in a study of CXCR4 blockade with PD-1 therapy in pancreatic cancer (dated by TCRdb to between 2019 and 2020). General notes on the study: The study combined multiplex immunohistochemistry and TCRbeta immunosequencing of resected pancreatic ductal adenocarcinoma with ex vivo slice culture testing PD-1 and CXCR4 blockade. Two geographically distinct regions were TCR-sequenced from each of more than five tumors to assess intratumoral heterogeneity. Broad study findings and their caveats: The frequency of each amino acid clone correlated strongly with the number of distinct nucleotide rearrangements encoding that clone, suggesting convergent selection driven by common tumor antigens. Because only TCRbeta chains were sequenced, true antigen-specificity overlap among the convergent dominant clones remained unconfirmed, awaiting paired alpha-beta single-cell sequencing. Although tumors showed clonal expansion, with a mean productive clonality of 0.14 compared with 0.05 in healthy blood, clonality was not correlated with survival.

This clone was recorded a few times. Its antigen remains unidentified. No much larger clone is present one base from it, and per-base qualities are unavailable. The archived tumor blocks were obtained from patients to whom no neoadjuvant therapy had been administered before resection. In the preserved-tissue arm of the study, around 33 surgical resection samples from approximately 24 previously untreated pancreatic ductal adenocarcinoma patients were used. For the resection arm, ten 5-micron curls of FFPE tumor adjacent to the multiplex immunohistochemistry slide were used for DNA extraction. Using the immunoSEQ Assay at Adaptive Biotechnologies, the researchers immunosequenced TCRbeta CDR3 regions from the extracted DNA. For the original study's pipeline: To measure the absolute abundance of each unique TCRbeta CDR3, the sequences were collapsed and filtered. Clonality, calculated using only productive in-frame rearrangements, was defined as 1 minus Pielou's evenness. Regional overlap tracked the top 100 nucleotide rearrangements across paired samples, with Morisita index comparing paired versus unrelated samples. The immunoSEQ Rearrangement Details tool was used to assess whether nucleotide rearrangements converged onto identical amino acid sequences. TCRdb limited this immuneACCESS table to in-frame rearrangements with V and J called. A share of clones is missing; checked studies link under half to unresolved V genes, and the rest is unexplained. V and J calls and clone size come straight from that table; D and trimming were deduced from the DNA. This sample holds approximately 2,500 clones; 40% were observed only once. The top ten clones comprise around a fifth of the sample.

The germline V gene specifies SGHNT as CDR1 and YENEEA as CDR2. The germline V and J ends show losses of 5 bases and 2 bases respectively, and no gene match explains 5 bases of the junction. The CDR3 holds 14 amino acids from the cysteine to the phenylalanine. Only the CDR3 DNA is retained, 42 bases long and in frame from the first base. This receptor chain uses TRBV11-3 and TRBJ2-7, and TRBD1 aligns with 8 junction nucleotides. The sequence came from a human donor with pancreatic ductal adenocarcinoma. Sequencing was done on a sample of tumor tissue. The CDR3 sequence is CASSLSTGAYEQYF. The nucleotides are TGTGCCAGCAGCCTATCGACAGGGGCCTACGAGCAGTACTTC.